Listed below are T cell receptor beta chains from one sample, sequenced in a study of T cells in narcolepsy. The protocol was immunoSEQ multiplex PCR, while the TCRdb copy is restricted to in-frame clones and leaves out a portion. Of 25,000 to 35,000 clones detected, under 85% appear once; the ten largest clones hold approximately 2.5%. The sequenced sample was CD45RA- memory CD4+ T cells from PBMCs. The receptors come from a human donor with narcolepsy. CDR3s include the opening cysteine and the closing phenylalanine or tryptophan. Fields, in order: CDR3 length, J gene, V gene, CDR3 protein.

12	TRBJ2-1	TRBV6-5	CASWDNRNEQFF
17	TRBJ2-3	TRBV19	CASSIGLAGGQGDTQYF
13	TRBJ1-5	TRBV2	CASRGTGNQPQHF
14	TRBJ2-2	TRBV15	CATSRVTQGGELFF
15	TRBJ1-5	TRBV4-1	CASSPWDRGSQPQHF
14	TRBJ1-1	TRBV7-3	CASSREAGRTEAFF
19	TRBJ2-3	TRBV11-2	CASSLGGGQRFISTDTQYF
12	TRBJ2-5	TRBV7-2	CASSLARATQYF
17	TRBJ1-1	TRBV9	CASSVGRGGLVNTEAFF
12	TRBJ1-1	TRBV5-6	CASSERIAEAFF
14	TRBJ1-1	TRBV5-1	CASGQGPWNTEAFF
15	TRBJ1-3	TRBV4-3	CASSQSITPGNTIYF
12	TRBJ1-5	TRBV10-3	CAISESNQPQHF
15	TRBJ1-4	TRBV4-2	CASSPPGQGDEKLFF
16	TRBJ2-7	TRBV5-1	CASSPTPTGQSYEQYF
12	TRBJ2-7	TRBV7-9	CASSLDRAGTYF
16	TRBJ2-1	TRBV7-9	CASSGTSGVAGNEQFF
13	TRBJ1-2	TRBV10-2	CASSGQGLHGYTF